This entry is about one T cell receptor beta chain. The data derive from a study of T cells after yellow fever vaccination. CDR1 and CDR2 (germline): SEHNR, FQNEAQ (reference sequence). CDR3 length: 13 residues. The V gene end was trimmed by 1 base and the J gene end by 6 bases; junction bases not matched to a gene: 0. TCRdb re-called the 5' RACE reads through MiXCR, storing one row per CDR3 protein. The table includes 90,000 to 150,000 distinct CDR3 sequences, 7.2% detected once. The genes are TRBV7-9 and TRBJ1-5; 7 nucleotides match TRBD1. The sequence derives from a man aged 18 to 30 who received the YFV17D yellow fever vaccine. The sample consisted of CD4+ T cells sorted from PBMCs, taken more than 35 days after the first yellow fever vaccination. The CDR3 DNA reads TGTGCCAGCAGCTTAGGGGACAGTCAGCCCCAGCATTTT. This sequence encodes CASSLGDSQPQHF.